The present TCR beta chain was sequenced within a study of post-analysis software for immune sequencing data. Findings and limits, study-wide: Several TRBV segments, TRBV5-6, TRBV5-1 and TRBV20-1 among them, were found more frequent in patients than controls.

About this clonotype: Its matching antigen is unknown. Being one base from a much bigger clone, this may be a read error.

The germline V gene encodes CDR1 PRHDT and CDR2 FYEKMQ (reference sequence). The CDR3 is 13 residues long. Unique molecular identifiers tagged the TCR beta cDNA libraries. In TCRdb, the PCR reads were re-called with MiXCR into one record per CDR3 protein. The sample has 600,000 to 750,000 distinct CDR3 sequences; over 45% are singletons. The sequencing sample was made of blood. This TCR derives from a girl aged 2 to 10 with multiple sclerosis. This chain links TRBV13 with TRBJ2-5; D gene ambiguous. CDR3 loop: CASSFRGEETHYF. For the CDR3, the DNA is TGTGCCAGCAGCTTTCGTGGGGAAGAGACCCATTACTTC.